The T cell receptor (beta chain) described here comes from a study of cytomegalovirus exposure and HLA in healthy donors. On the study more broadly: The Caucasian-associated ancestry cluster contained 81% of the approximately 390 genotyped donors. Study findings and constraints: The authors excluded some V segments, including TRBV6-2 and TRBV6-3, as indistinguishable. Altogether, about 160 TCR beta chains were recorded as cytomegalovirus-associated.

60 Vbeta and 13 Jbeta primers were used in PCR. Produced via immunoSEQ multiplex PCR; TCRdb's table is partial and in-frame only. The sample shows 200,000 to 250,000 clones, 83% of them seen only once. Worth noting for this clone: Its antigen is unidentified. The junction departs from the called germline gene at one end, perhaps through a read error.

The CDR3 runs to 18 residues. The germline CDR1 and CDR2 sequences are LNHDA and SQIVND (reference sequence). Material: PBMCs. This TCR was recovered from a girl between 5 and 17 years old in good health and CMV-seronegative. The J gene is TRBJ2-6, the V gene TRBV19; 8 bases align to TRBD1. CDR3 region: CASSINSATGDGANALTF. In DNA form, the CDR3 reads TGTGCCAGTAGTATTAATTCCGCGACAGGGGACGGGGCCAACGCCCTGACTTTC.